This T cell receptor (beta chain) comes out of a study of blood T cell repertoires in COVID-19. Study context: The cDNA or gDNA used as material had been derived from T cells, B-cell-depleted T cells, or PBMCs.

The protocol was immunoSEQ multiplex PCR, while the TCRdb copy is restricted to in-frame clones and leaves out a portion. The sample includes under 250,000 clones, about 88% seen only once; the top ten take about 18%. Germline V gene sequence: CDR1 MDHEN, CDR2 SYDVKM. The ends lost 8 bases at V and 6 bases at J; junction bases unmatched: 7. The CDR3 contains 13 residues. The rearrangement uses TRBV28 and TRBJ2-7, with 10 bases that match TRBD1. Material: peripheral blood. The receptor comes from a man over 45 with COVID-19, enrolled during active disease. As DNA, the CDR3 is TGTGCCAGCTTAGACAGGGGGCTAGGCGAGCAGTACTTC. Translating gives CASLDRGLGEQYF.